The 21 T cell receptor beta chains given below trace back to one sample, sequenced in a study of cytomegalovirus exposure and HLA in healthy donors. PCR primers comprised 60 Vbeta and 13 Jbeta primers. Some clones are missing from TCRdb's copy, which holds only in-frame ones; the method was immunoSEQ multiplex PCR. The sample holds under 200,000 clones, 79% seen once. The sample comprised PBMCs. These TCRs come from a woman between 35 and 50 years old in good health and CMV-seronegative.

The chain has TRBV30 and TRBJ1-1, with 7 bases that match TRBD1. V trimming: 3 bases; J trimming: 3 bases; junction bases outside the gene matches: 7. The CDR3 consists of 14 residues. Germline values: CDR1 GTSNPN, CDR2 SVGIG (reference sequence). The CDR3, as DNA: TGTGCCTGGAGGGCGACAGGGCGGTACACTGAAGCTTTCTTT. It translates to CAWRATGRYTEAFF.

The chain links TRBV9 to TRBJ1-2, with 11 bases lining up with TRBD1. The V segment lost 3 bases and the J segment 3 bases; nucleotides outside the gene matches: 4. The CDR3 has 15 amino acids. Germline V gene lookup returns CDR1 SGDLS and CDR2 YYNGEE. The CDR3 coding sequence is TGTGCCAGCAGCGCCCGGGACAGGGGGGACTATGGCTACACCTTC. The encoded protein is CASSARDRGDYGYTF.

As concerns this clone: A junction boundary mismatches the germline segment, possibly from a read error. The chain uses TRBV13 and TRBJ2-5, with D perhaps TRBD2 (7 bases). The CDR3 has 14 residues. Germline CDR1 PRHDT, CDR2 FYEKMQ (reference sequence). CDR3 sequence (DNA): TGTGCCAGCAGCATAGGGGGAGGGGGAGAGACCCAGTACTTC. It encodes CASSIGGGGETQYF.

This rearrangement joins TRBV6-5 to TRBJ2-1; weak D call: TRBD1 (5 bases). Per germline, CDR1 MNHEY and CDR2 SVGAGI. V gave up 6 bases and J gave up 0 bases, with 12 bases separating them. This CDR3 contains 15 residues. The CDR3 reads CASRRDRSSYNEQFF. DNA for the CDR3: TGTGCCAGCAGGCGAGACAGAAGCTCCTACAATGAGCAGTTCTTC.

The CDR3 DNA is TGTGCCAGCAGTTCCCTAGCGCTCCAAGAGACCCAGTACTTC. This translates into CASSSLALQETQYF. The chain employs TRBV27 and TRBJ2-5, with a weak D call TRBD2 (6 bases). The length of the CDR3 is 14 residues. CDR1 and CDR2 (germline): MNHEY, SMNVEV (reference sequence). V was pared by 4 bases and J by 1 base, with 10 bases between.

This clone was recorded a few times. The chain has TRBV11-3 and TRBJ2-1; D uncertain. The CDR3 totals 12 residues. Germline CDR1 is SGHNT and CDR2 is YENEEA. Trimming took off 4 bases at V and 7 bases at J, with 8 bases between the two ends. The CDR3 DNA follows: TGTGCCAGCAGCTCCCTTATTAATGAGCAGTTCTTC. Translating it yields CASSSLINEQFF.

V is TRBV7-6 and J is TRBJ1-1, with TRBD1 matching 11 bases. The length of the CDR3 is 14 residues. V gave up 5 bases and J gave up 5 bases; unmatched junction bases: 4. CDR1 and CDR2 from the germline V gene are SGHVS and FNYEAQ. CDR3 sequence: CASSVGTGGTEAFF. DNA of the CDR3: TGTGCCAGCAGCGTTGGGACAGGGGGGACTGAAGCTTTCTTT.

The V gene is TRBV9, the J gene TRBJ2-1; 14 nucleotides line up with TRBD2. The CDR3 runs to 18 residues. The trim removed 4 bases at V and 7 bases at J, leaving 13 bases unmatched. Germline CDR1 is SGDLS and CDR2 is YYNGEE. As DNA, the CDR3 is TGTGCCAGCAGCCCCACTCCGGGACTAGCGGGAGCGGGGAATGAGCAGTTCTTC. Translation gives CASSPTPGLAGAGNEQFF.

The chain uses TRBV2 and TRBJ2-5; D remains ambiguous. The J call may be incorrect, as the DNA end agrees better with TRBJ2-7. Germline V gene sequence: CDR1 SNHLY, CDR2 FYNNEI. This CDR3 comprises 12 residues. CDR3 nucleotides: TGTGCCAGCAAAGGCCGCGACTACGAGCAGTACTTC. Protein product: CASKGRDYEQYF.

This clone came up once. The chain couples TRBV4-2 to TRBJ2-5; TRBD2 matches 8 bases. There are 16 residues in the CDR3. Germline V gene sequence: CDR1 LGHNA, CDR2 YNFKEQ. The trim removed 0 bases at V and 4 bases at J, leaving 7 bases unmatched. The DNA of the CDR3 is TGTGCCAGCAGCCAAGATCCCGGGGGGGCGGGAGAGACCCAGTACTTC. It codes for CASSQDPGGAGETQYF.

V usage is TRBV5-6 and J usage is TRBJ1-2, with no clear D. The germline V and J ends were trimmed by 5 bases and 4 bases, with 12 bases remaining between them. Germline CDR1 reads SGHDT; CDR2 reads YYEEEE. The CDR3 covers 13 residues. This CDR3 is CASREISFYGYTF. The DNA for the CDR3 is TGTGCCAGCAGGGAGATCAGTTTCTATGGCTACACCTTC.

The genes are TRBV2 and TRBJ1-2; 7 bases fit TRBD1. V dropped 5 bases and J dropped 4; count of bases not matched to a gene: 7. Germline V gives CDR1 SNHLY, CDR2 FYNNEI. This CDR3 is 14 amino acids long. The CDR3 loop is CASSLRQGTYGYTF. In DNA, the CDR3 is TGTGCCAGCAGTTTAAGACAGGGCACCTATGGCTACACCTTC. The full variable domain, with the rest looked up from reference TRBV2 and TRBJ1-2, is EPEVTQTPSHQVTQMGQEVILRCVPISNHLYFYWYRQILGQKVEFLVSFYNNEISEKSEIFDDQFSVERPDGSNFTLKIRSTKLEDSAMYFCASSLRQGTYGYTFGSGTRLTVV.

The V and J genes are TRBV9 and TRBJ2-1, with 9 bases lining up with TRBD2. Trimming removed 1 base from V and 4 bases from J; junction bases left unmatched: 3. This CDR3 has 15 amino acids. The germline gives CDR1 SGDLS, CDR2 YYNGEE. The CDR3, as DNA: TGTGCCAGCAGCGTATTAGCGGGGGAATACAATGAGCAGTTCTTC. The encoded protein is CASSVLAGEYNEQFF.

CDR3 protein: CASSQALNTEAFF. The DNA of the CDR3 is TGTGCCAGCTCTCAAGCCCTGAACACTGAAGCTTTCTTT. The V call is TRBV18, the J call TRBJ1-1; unclear D gene. The CDR3 is made up of 13 amino acids. Trimming left V 6 bases short and J 0 bases short, with 8 bases between. CDR1 is KGHSH and CDR2 is LQKENI in the germline V gene. The variable domain in full, with the rest retrieved from reference TRBV18 and TRBJ1-1, is NAGVMQNPRHLVRRRGQEARLRCSPMKGHSHVYWYRQLPEEGLKFMVYLQKENIIDESGMPKERFSAEFPKEGPSILRIQQVVRGDSAAYFCASSQALNTEAFFGQGTRLTVV.

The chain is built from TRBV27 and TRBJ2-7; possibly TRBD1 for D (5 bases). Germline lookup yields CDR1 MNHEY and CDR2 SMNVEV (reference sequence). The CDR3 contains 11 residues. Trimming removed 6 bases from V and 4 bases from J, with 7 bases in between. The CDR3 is CASSTGYEQYF. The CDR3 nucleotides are TGTGCCAGCAGCACAGGATACGAGCAGTACTTC.

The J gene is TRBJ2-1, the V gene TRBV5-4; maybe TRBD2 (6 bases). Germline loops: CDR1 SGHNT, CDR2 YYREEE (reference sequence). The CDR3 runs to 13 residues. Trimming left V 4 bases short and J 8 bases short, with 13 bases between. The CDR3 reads CASSPPGSYEQFF. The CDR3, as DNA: TGTGCCAGCAGCCCCCCCGGGAGTTATGAGCAGTTCTTC.

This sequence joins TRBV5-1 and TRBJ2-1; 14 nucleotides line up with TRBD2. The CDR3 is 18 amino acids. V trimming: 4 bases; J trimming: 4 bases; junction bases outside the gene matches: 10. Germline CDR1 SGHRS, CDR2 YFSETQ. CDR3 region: CASSLGLAGGHLYNEQFF. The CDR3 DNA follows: TGCGCCAGCAGCCTCGGACTAGCGGGAGGCCATTTGTACAATGAGCAGTTCTTC.

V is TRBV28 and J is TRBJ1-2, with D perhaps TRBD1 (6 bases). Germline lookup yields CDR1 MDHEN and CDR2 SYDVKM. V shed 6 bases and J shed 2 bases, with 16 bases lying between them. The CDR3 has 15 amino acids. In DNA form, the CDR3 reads TGTGCCAGCAGCTGGGGGGGCAGCGGCAACTATGGCTACACCTTC. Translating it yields CASSWGGSGNYGYTF.

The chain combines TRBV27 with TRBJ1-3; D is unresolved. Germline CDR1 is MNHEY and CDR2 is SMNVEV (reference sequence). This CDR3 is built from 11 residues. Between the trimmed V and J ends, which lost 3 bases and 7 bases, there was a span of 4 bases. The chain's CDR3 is CASSFRNTIYF. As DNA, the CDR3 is TGTGCCAGCAGTTTTCGGAACACCATATATTTT.

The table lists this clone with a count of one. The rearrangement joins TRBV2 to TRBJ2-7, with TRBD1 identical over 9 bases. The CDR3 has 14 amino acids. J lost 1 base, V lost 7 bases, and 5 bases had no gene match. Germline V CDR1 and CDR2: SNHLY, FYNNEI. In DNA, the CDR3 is TGTGCCAGCAAGGAACAGGGGGCTTCCTACGAGCAGTACTTC. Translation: CASKEQGASYEQYF.

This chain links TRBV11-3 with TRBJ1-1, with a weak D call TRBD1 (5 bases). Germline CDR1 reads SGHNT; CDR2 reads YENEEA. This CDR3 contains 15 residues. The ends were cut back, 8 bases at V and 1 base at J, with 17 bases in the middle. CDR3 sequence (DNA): TGTGCCAGCTCGTTTCAGGGCAGAGGGAACACTGAAGCTTTCTTT. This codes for CASSFQGRGNTEAFF.